Given below is one T cell receptor beta chain in context. The data were taken from a study of blood T cell repertoires in COVID-19. Study context: Some COVID-19 samples were acute and others convalescent; all came from the United States, Italy and Spain. The cDNA or gDNA used as material had been derived from T cells, B-cell-depleted T cells, or PBMCs.

The J segment lost 6 bases and the V segment lost 3 bases, leaving 2 bases of the junction unmatched. Germline CDR1 reads GTSNPN; CDR2 reads SVGIG (reference sequence). This CDR3 region has 13 residues. Data came from immunoSEQ multiplex PCR; TCRdb stores just in-frame clones and leaves some out. This sample carries about 170,000 clones, approximately 84% of them seen once, and the ten largest clones take less than 3.5%. The specimen sequenced was peripheral blood. The origin of this receptor is a woman aged 80 or older with COVID-19, enrolled during active disease. The chain employs TRBV30 and TRBJ2-3; 11 bases match TRBD1. This chain's CDR3 is CAWRGTGGDTQYF. CDR3 coding DNA: TGTGCCTGGAGGGGGACAGGGGGGGATACGCAGTATTTT.